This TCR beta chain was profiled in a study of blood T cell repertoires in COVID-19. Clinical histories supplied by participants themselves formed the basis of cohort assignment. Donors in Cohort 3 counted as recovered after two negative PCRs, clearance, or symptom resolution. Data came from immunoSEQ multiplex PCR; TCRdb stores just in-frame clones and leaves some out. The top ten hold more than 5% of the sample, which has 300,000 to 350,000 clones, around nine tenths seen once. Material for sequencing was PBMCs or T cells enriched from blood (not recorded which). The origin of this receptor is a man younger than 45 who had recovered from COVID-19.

CDR3 sequence: CASTRSPGSNTDTQYF. The CDR3 coding sequence is TGTGCCAGTACCAGATCACCGGGGAGTAACACAGATACGCAGTATTTT. V usage is TRBV19 and J usage is TRBJ2-3; D possibly corresponds to TRBD2 (5 bases). The germline gives CDR1 LNHDA, CDR2 SQIVND (reference sequence). Deletions cut 7 bases from V and 2 bases from J, with 19 bases between. This CDR3 has 16 amino acids.